What follows are 20 T cell receptor beta chains derived from one specimen sequenced in a study of shared clonotypes between healthy human individuals. Some clones are missing from TCRdb's copy, which holds only in-frame ones; the method was immunoSEQ multiplex PCR. The data show approximately 240,000 clones, approximately 70% seen once. Sample: memory CD4+ T cells sorted from blood. As for subset: CD45RA-negative fraction. The receptors shown here come from a man aged 25 to 40 in good health.

The rearrangement joins TRBV2 to TRBJ2-7, with 8 bases aligning to TRBD1. V was clipped by 5 bases and J by 6 bases; unmatched bases: 12. CDR3 length equals 15 residues. Germline CDR1 and CDR2: SNHLY and FYNNEI. CDR3: CASSRERTGLSEQYF. CDR3 DNA sequence: TGTGCCAGCAGTAGGGAGAGGACAGGGTTGAGCGAGCAGTACTTC.

This clone was seen only a few times. The J gene is TRBJ1-5, the V gene TRBV19; the D is unclear. V dropped 9 bases and J dropped 7 bases, with 13 bases sitting between them. From germline, CDR1 is LNHDA and CDR2 SQIVND (reference sequence). The CDR3 runs 12 residues. In DNA, the CDR3 is TGTGCCAGCAGATCTCAGGCACAGCCCCAGCATTTT. Amino acids: CASRSQAQPQHF.

This clone occurred many times. Other DNA sequences from this sample encode an identical CDR3 as well. This chain uses TRBV2 with TRBJ2-5; 7 nucleotides line up with TRBD1. J lost 4 bases, V lost 6 bases, and 5 bases had no gene match. CDR3 length equals 13 residues. Looked up from germline, CDR1 is SNHLY and CDR2 is FYNNEI. The CDR3 region is CASSRDRRETQYF. The DNA for the CDR3 is TGTGCCAGCAGCCGGGACAGAAGAGAGACCCAGTACTTC.

J is TRBJ2-3 and V is TRBV9; D remains unclear. CDR1 is SGDLS, CDR2 YYNGEE, per germline. V lost 3 bases to trimming and J lost 4 bases, with 12 bases between them. The CDR3 is made up of 14 amino acids. The CDR3 DNA follows: TGTGCCAGCAGCGCGACTCTTCCTCCAGATACGCAGTATTTT. This codes for CASSATLPPDTQYF. The full variable domain, its missing parts supplied by reference TRBV9 and TRBJ2-3, is DSGVTQTPKHLITATGQRVTLRCSPRSGDLSVYWYQQSLDQGLQFLIQYYNGEERAKGNILERFSAQQFPDLHSELNLSSLELGDSALYFCASSATLPPDTQYFGPGTRLTVL.

The genes are TRBV6-5 and TRBJ2-7; the D gene is possibly TRBD1 (6 bases). The V gene's germline CDR1 is MNHEY and CDR2 SVGAGI. The CDR3 consists of 12 residues. The germline V and J ends were trimmed by 7 bases and 3 bases, with 10 bases remaining between them. In nucleotides, the CDR3 is TGTGCCAGCACAGGGGCGGGCTACGAGCAGTACTTC. Translated, it gives CASTGAGYEQYF.

The V call is TRBV19, the J call TRBJ2-7, with TRBD2 matching 7 bases. Germline-derived CDR1 and CDR2 are LNHDA and SQIVND (reference sequence). This CDR3 has 13 amino acids. J was trimmed by 4 bases and V by 5 bases; bases with no gene match: 5. Here the CDR3 DNA reads TGTGCCAGTAGTGCGGGAGCGCGATACGAGCAGTACTTC. Encoded protein: CASSAGARYEQYF. The whole variable domain, remainder taken from reference TRBV19 and TRBJ2-7, is DGGITQSPKYLFRKEGQNVTLSCEQNLNHDAMYWYRQDPGQGLRLIYYSQIVNDFQKGDIAEGYSVSREKKESFPLTVTSAQKNPTAFYLCASSAGARYEQYFGPGTRLTVT.

This clone was counted a single time. This may come from a read error, since a much larger clone is one base off. The CDR3 bases are TGTGCCAGCAGCTTAGTCCATGGGCAAGAGACCCAGTACTTC. Protein product: CASSLVHGQETQYF. The chain recombines TRBV7-2 with TRBJ2-5, with no clear D. From germline, CDR1 is SGHTA and CDR2 FQGNSA. There are 14 residues in the CDR3. V lost 1 base and J 2 bases, leaving 8 bases between the germline ends. The variable domain in full, with the rest retrieved from reference TRBV7-2 and TRBJ2-5, is GAGVSQSPSNKVTEKGKDVELRCDPISGHTALYWYRQSLGQGLEFLIYFQGNSAPDKSGLPSDRFSAERTGGSVSTLTIQRTQQEDSAVYLCASSLVHGQETQYFGPGTRLLVL.

The V and J genes are TRBV5-6 and TRBJ2-5; D is perhaps TRBD1 (6 bases). Per germline, CDR1 SGHDT and CDR2 YYEEEE. Trimming cost V 2 bases and J 5 bases, with 16 bases left between them. The CDR3 totals 15 residues. The CDR3 loop is CASSLRGQGSETQYF. CDR3 DNA: TGTGCCAGCAGCTTACGAGGGCAGGGGTCCGAGACCCAGTACTTC.

The V and J genes are TRBV7-2 and TRBJ2-7; D is unclear. Germline assignment: CDR1 SGHTA and CDR2 FQGNSA. CDR3 length equals 13 residues. V gave up 3 bases and J gave up 5 bases, with 11 bases separating them. CDR3 loop: CASSFVREDEQYF. The CDR3 bases are TGTGCCAGCAGCTTCGTGAGAGAGGACGAGCAGTACTTC. The variable domain in full, completed from reference TRBV7-2 and TRBJ2-7, reads GAGVSQSPSNKVTEKGKDVELRCDPISGHTALYWYRQSLGQGLEFLIYFQGNSAPDKSGLPSDRFSAERTGGSVSTLTIQRTQQEDSAVYLCASSFVREDEQYFGPGTRLTVT.

This clone was seen a single time. The rearrangement joins TRBV6-6 to TRBJ2-3, with a weak D call TRBD1 (5 bases). This CDR3 spans 15 amino acids. V lost 6 bases, J lost 4 bases, and 17 bases lay in between. Germline V lookup: CDR1 MNHNY, CDR2 SVGAGI (reference sequence). Here the CDR3 DNA reads TGTGCCAGCAGCGACCCTGCAGGGCCGTCAGATACGCAGTATTTT. It codes for CASSDPAGPSDTQYF.

This clone was seen only once. The CDR3 here is CASSVTRGPDTQYF. The CDR3 DNA is TGTGCCAGCAGTGTAACTAGGGGTCCAGATACGCAGTATTTT. V usage is TRBV2 and J usage is TRBJ2-3; D possibly uses TRBD1 or TRBD2 (5 bases each). Germline V gene lookup returns CDR1 SNHLY and CDR2 FYNNEI. The ends were cut back, 4 bases at V and 4 bases at J, with 12 bases in the middle. CDR3 length: 14 amino acids.

This clone appeared a few times. The chain has TRBV11-2 and TRBJ2-7, with D possibly matching TRBD1 (6 bases). The germline V gene encodes CDR1 SGHAT and CDR2 FQNNGV. CDR3 length: 15 amino acids. V was trimmed by 3 bases and J by 6 bases, leaving 18 bases between them. CDR3 residues: CASSLGAGALAEQYF. The DNA for the CDR3 is TGTGCCAGCAGCTTGGGGGCAGGGGCTTTGGCCGAGCAGTACTTC.

This chain connects TRBV5-5 to TRBJ2-7; either TRBD1 or TRBD2 may fit D (6 bases each). CDR1 is SGHKS, CDR2 YYEKEE, per germline (reference sequence). The CDR3 is made up of 16 amino acids. The V gene lost 4 bases and the J gene lost 4 bases, with 21 bases spanning the gap. The chain's CDR3 is CASSREDRPIQYEQYF. The CDR3 region has the DNA TGTGCCAGCAGCAGGGAGGACAGACCAATACAGTACGAGCAGTACTTC. The full variable domain, rest sourced from reference TRBV5-5 and TRBJ2-7, is DAGVTQSPTHLIKTRGQQVTLRCSPISGHKSVSWYQQVLGQGPQFIFQYYEKEERGRGNFPDRFSARQFPNYSSELNVNALLLGDSALYLCASSREDRPIQYEQYFGPGTRLTVT.

The rearrangement uses TRBV11-3 and TRBJ2-2; D may match TRBD1 or TRBD2 (5 bases each). Germline CDR1 is SGHNT and CDR2 is YENEEA. The CDR3 spans 15 residues. V was trimmed by 1 base and J by 5 bases, leaving 11 bases between them. The CDR3 DNA is TGTGCCAGCAGCTTAGGCTTGGGGGAAACCGGGGAGCTGTTTTTT. Translated: CASSLGLGETGELFF. The full variable domain, in which reference TRBV11-3 and TRBJ2-2 provide the parts outside the CDR3, is EAGVVQSPRYKIIEKKQPVAFWCNPISGHNTLYWYLQNLGQGPELLIRYENEEAVDDSQLPKDRFSAERLKGVDSTLKIQPAELGDSAVYLCASSLGLGETGELFFGEGSRLTVL.

V usage is TRBV10-3 and J usage is TRBJ2-3; 13 bases agree with TRBD2. Trimming took 3 bases from V and 2 from J; bases not matched to a gene: 2. CDR1 ENHRY and CDR2 SYGVKD come from the germline V gene. This CDR3 region has 16 residues. For the CDR3, the DNA is TGTGCCATCAGTGAAGGACTAGCGGGAGCCACAGATACGCAGTATTTT. This encodes CAISEGLAGATDTQYF.

This rearrangement joins TRBV19 to TRBJ2-1, with TRBD1 matching 7 bases. The CDR3 consists of 14 residues. Trimming took 6 bases from V and 5 from J; bases not matched to a gene: 7. In germline, CDR1 is LNHDA, CDR2 SQIVND (reference sequence). The CDR3 region has the DNA TGTGCCAGTAGGAGCCGGGACAGAAACAATGAGCAGTTCTTC. Its translation: CASRSRDRNNEQFF.

V is TRBV19 and J is TRBJ2-5; D ambiguous. V lost 4 bases, J lost 5 bases, and 11 bases lay in between. The CDR3 totals 13 residues. CDR1 and CDR2 (germline): LNHDA, SQIVND (reference sequence). In DNA, the CDR3 is TGTGCCAGTAGTAGGAGTAGGCCGGAGACCCAGTACTTC. Translation: CASSRSRPETQYF.

The chain employs TRBV2 and TRBJ1-1; 7 bases are shared with TRBD1. With V trimmed by 5 bases and J by 10 bases, 13 bases remained unmatched. The CDR3 extends over 14 amino acids. Germline V gene sequence: CDR1 SNHLY, CDR2 FYNNEI. The CDR3 spells CASSTKRQGRGAFF. The CDR3 region has the DNA TGTGCCAGCAGTACAAAAAGACAGGGTAGAGGAGCTTTCTTT.

CDR3 nucleotide sequence: TGTGCCAGCTCACCTCCGGGGAGCGGGAGGTACAATGAGCAGTTCTTC. It codes for CASSPPGSGRYNEQFF. The rearrangement joins TRBV18 to TRBJ2-1; 9 bases align to TRBD2. Germline V CDR1 and CDR2: KGHSH, LQKENI. V gave up 3 bases and J gave up 4 bases; unmatched junction bases: 7. CDR3 length equals 16 residues.

This clone has ten or more counts. The chain joins TRBV20-1 to TRBJ2-6; no clear D gene. V dropped 5 bases and J dropped 3 bases, with 2 bases sitting between them. Germline V gives CDR1 DFQATT, CDR2 SNEGSKA (reference sequence). This CDR3 comprises 11 residues. CDR3 sequence: CSAFGANVLTF. For the CDR3, the DNA is TGCAGTGCTTTTGGGGCCAACGTCCTGACTTTC.